Below, 27 T cell receptor beta chains from the same sample are listed, as sequenced in a study of cytomegalovirus exposure and HLA in healthy donors. Both 60 Vbeta primers and 13 Jbeta primers went into the PCR. The data were produced by immunoSEQ multiplex PCR, yet TCRdb's version contains in-frame clones alone and is incomplete. The sample shows about 98,000 clones, 60% to 80% of them seen only once. Sequencing was carried out using PBMCs. These receptors all come from a male donor in good health and CMV-seropositive.

The CDR3 protein is CASSTGPLKESPLHF. The CDR3 nucleotides are TGCGCCAGCAGCACAGGGCCATTAAAGGAATCACCCCTCCACTTT. V is TRBV10-1 and J is TRBJ1-6; D might be TRBD1 (6 bases). Per germline, CDR1 WNHNN and CDR2 SYGVQD (reference sequence). The CDR3 is 15 residues long. V was shortened by 6 bases and J by 10 bases, with 19 bases between the two germline ends.

Only a few counts were recorded for this clone. The chain carries TRBV27 and TRBJ2-2; 7 bases fit TRBD1. Germline CDR1 reads MNHEY; CDR2 reads SMNVEV (reference sequence). CDR3 length: 15 residues. J lost 3 bases, V lost 3 bases, and 4 bases had no gene match. The CDR3 loop is CASSLGQTHTGELFF. The CDR3 nucleotides are TGTGCCAGCAGTTTGGGACAGACACACACCGGGGAGCTGTTTTTT.

In the case of this clone: A junction boundary mismatches the germline segment, possibly from a read error. The genes are TRBV7-7 and TRBJ2-1; TRBD2 matches 7 bases. The germline CDR1 and CDR2 sequences are SSHAT and FNYEAQ (reference sequence). This CDR3 has 14 amino acids. CDR3 region: CASSNGRTYNEQFF. In nucleotides, the CDR3 is TGTGCTAGCAGCAACGGGAGGACTTACAATGAGCAGTTCTTC. The whole variable domain, filled in from reference TRBV7-7 and TRBJ2-1, reads GAGVSQSPRYKVTKRGQDVTLRCDPISSHATLYWYQQALGQGPEFLTYFNYEAQPDKSGLPSDRFSAERPEGSISTLTIQRTEQRDSAMYRCASSNGRTYNEQFFGPGTRLTVL.

This chain links TRBV15 with TRBJ2-7; 13 nucleotides match TRBD2. The germline V gene has CDR1 LNHNV and CDR2 YYDKDF (reference sequence). After removal of 3 bases from V and 6 bases from J, the junction contained 5 bases not matched to a gene. The CDR3 is made up of 15 amino acids. CDR3 sequence (DNA): TGTGCCACCAGCAGGGGGACTAGCGGGAAACTCGAGCAGTACTTC. This gives the protein CATSRGTSGKLEQYF. Complete variable domain (other parts from reference TRBV15 and TRBJ2-7): DAMVIQNPRYQVTQFGKPVTLSCSQTLNHNVMYWYQQKSSQAPKLLFHYYDKDFNNEADTPDNFQSRRPNTSFCFLDIRSPGLGDTAMYLCATSRGTSGKLEQYFGPGTRLTVT.

This chain links TRBV28 with TRBJ2-3; D perhaps matches TRBD1 (6 bases). Trimming removed 8 bases from V and 1 base from J, with 13 bases in between. CDR3 length: 14 residues. Germline V CDR1 and CDR2: MDHEN, SYDVKM. CDR3 in DNA: TGTGCCAGCGGGCCGAACAGGGGCACAGATACGCAGTATTTT. Translation: CASGPNRGTDTQYF.

The chain joins TRBV6-4 to TRBJ2-3; 11 nucleotides match TRBD2. There are 16 residues in the CDR3. Unmatched junction bases numbered 9, after V lost 5 bases and J lost 5 bases. Germline V lookup: CDR1 MRHNA, CDR2 SNTAGT. CDR3 bases: TGTGCCAGCAGTCTCACCGGGACTAGCGGCAAAGATACGCAGTATTTT. Translated: CASSLTGTSGKDTQYF.

About this clone: A junction boundary mismatches the germline segment, possibly from a read error. J is TRBJ2-1 and V is TRBV7-7, with D possibly being TRBD1 (5 bases). This CDR3 contains 13 residues. Germline V gene data show CDR1 as SSHAT and CDR2 as FNYEAQ (reference sequence). The CDR3 is CASSLDSYNEQFF. The CDR3 region has the DNA TGTGCTAGCAGCTTAGACAGCTACAATGAGCAGTTCTTC.

The CDR3 reads CASSPGQVNSPLHF. CDR3 in DNA: TGTGCCAGCAGCCCTGGACAGGTTAATTCACCCCTCCACTTT. V gene TRBV6-6 combines with J gene TRBJ1-6; 7 bases line up with TRBD1. Germline assignment: CDR1 MNHNY and CDR2 SVGAGI (reference sequence). V was clipped by 6 bases and J by 6 bases; unmatched bases: 5. CDR3 size: 14 residues.

V and J are TRBV6-5 and TRBJ2-2, with 10 bases lining up with TRBD1. The CDR3 contains 16 residues. J gave up 7 bases and V 4 bases, and 9 bases lay outside the gene matches. CDR1 and CDR2 (germline): MNHEY, SVGAGI. The CDR3 region is CASSSTGQGVGGELFF. The CDR3 DNA is TGTGCCAGCAGTTCAACAGGACAGGGGGTCGGCGGGGAGCTGTTTTTT.

The V and J genes are TRBV9 and TRBJ2-3, with 9 bases matching TRBD2. The germline gives CDR1 SGDLS, CDR2 YYNGEE. The CDR3 spans 17 residues. The J segment lost 7 bases and the V segment lost 0 bases, leaving 12 bases of the junction unmatched. CDR3 region: CASSVESGSGRGNTQYF. CDR3 DNA sequence: TGTGCCAGCAGCGTAGAATCAGGTAGCGGGAGAGGAAATACGCAGTATTTT.

The rearrangement links TRBV7-2 to TRBJ1-2; TRBD1 agrees at 9 bases. In germline, CDR1 is SGHTA, CDR2 FQGNSA. V was clipped by 5 bases and J by 6 bases; unmatched bases: 7. CDR3 size: 14 residues. CDR3 residues: CASSPYRGLDGYTF. The CDR3 nucleotides read TGTGCCAGCAGCCCCTACAGGGGGCTGGATGGCTACACCTTC.

The chain combines TRBV7-3 with TRBJ2-7, with 9 bases fitting TRBD2. Looked up from germline, CDR1 is SGHTA and CDR2 is FQGTGA. The CDR3 runs to 16 residues. The V and J ends lost 5 bases and 4 bases, in that order; junction bases with no gene match: 12. The CDR3 protein is CASSPTSAGGPYEQYF. The DNA for the CDR3 is TGTGCCAGCAGCCCCACTAGTGCGGGAGGGCCTTACGAGCAGTACTTC.

The chain joins TRBV28 to TRBJ2-7; 10 bases fit TRBD2. There are 15 residues in the CDR3. Trimming at V came to 6 bases and at J to 1 base, leaving 6 bases not matched to a gene. Germline values: CDR1 MDHEN, CDR2 SYDVKM. CDR3 nucleotides: TGTGCCAGCAGGTCCCTAGCGGGAGTGTCCTACGAGCAGTACTTC. Translated: CASRSLAGVSYEQYF.

The chain links TRBV7-8 to TRBJ1-5, with D tentatively TRBD1 (5 bases). V was cut by 4 bases and J by 7 bases, with 14 bases left in between. In germline, CDR1 is SGHVS, CDR2 FQNEAQ. This CDR3 has 14 amino acids. The CDR3 DNA reads as TGTGCCAGCAGCTCGCGCAGGGTGAGGCAGCCCCAGCATTTT. Amino acids: CASSSRRVRQPQHF.

V and J are TRBV6-1 and TRBJ1-3, with a weak D call TRBD1 (5 bases). The CDR3 is 15 amino acids. V was cut by 5 bases and J by 0 bases, with 11 bases left in between. Germline V gene sequence: CDR1 MNHNS, CDR2 SASEGT. CDR3 residues: CASSNDSFSGNTIYF. DNA for the CDR3: TGTGCCAGCAGTAACGACAGCTTCTCTGGAAACACCATATATTTT.

In regard to this clone: The junction differs from germline at one of its ends, possibly a read error. CDR3 sequence: CASSQVTWRWTEASF. CDR3 DNA sequence: TGTGCCAGCAGCCAAGTAACGTGGAGGTGGACTGAAGCTTCCTTT. The rearrangement joins TRBV4-2 to TRBJ1-1; D remains unclear. CDR1 and CDR2 (germline): LGHNA, YNFKEQ. The CDR3 is 15 residues long.

This clone occurred a few times. In DNA form, the CDR3 reads TGTGCCAGCAGCCATGGACTAGCCGACTCCTACGAGCAGTACTTC. Translating gives CASSHGLADSYEQYF. The V and J genes are TRBV7-2 and TRBJ2-7; 8 bases fit TRBD2. The length of the CDR3 is 15 residues. Germline loops: CDR1 SGHTA, CDR2 FQGNSA. Trimming removed 5 bases from V and 0 bases from J; junction bases left unmatched: 6.

The rearrangement joins TRBV4-1 to TRBJ2-7, with a possible D match to TRBD2 (6 bases). Trimming shortened V by 0 bases and J by 1 base, and 28 bases separated the two germline ends. CDR3 length: 21 residues. CDR1 is MGHRA, CDR2 YSYEKL, per germline. The chain's CDR3 is CASSQDEGGFGARGGSYEQYF. The CDR3 DNA sequence: TGCGCCAGCAGCCAAGATGAAGGCGGTTTCGGTGCGAGGGGAGGATCCTACGAGCAGTACTTC.

The CDR3 protein is CASSSDSYTDTQYF. CDR3 sequence (DNA): TGTGCCAGCAGCTCAGACAGCTACACAGATACGCAGTATTTT. The chain joins TRBV5-5 to TRBJ2-3; weak D call: TRBD1 (5 bases). Germline CDR1 SGHKS, CDR2 YYEKEE (reference sequence). The CDR3 loop spans 14 amino acids. The V gene lost 3 bases and the J gene lost 2 bases, with 10 bases spanning the gap. The variable domain in full, with the rest retrieved from reference TRBV5-5 and TRBJ2-3, is DAGVTQSPTHLIKTRGQQVTLRCSPISGHKSVSWYQQVLGQGPQFIFQYYEKEERGRGNFPDRFSARQFPNYSSELNVNALLLGDSALYLCASSSDSYTDTQYFGPGTRLTVL.

This sequence joins TRBV19 and TRBJ1-5; tentatively, D is TRBD1 (5 bases). This CDR3 spans 13 amino acids. CDR1 is LNHDA and CDR2 is SQIVND in the germline V gene (reference sequence). V lost 5 bases and J lost 3, with 8 bases in between. The CDR3 loop reads CASSWGINQPQHF. CDR3 sequence (DNA): TGTGCCAGTAGTTGGGGCATCAATCAGCCCCAGCATTTT.

The table lists this clone with a count of one. The chain recombines TRBV27 with TRBJ1-4; TRBD1 aligns across 9 bases. CDR1 and CDR2 (germline): MNHEY, SMNVEV (reference sequence). Losses at the gene ends were 5 bases for V and 5 bases for J; bases not matched to a gene: 12. The CDR3 has 17 amino acids. CDR3 nucleotide sequence: TGTGCCAGCAGTCCACGGACAGGGGCCGCCTCAAATGAAAAACTGTTTTTT. Translated: CASSPRTGAASNEKLFF.

This chain links TRBV7-4 with TRBJ2-2; 9 nucleotides agree with TRBD2. The CDR3 totals 17 residues. Trimming took 1 base from V and 7 from J; bases not matched to a gene: 10. Germline V gives CDR1 SGHVT, CDR2 SQSDAQ. CDR3: CASSLEGWREGNGELFF. The CDR3 coding sequence is TGTGCCAGCAGCTTAGAAGGGTGGCGGGAGGGCAACGGGGAGCTGTTTTTT.

The V and J genes are TRBV7-2 and TRBJ1-1; TRBD1 matches at 9 bases. Germline lookup yields CDR1 SGHTA and CDR2 FQGNSA. The V gene end was trimmed by 6 bases and the J gene end by 1 base; junction bases not matched to a gene: 9. The CDR3 covers 16 residues. The CDR3 sequence is CASSRGTGQRNTEAFF. In DNA, the CDR3 is TGTGCCAGCAGTCGCGGGACAGGGCAAAGGAACACTGAAGCTTTCTTT.

The chain couples TRBV11-3 to TRBJ2-3; 9 bases are shared with TRBD2. The CDR3 runs to 16 residues. Germline-derived CDR1 and CDR2 are SGHNT and YENEEA. The J segment lost 2 bases and the V segment lost 1 base, leaving 4 bases of the junction unmatched. CDR3 region: CASSLGVAGDTDTQYF. For the CDR3, the DNA is TGTGCCAGCAGCTTAGGGGTAGCGGGAGACACAGATACGCAGTATTTT. Complete variable domain (other parts from reference TRBV11-3 and TRBJ2-3): EAGVVQSPRYKIIEKKQPVAFWCNPISGHNTLYWYLQNLGQGPELLIRYENEEAVDDSQLPKDRFSAERLKGVDSTLKIQPAELGDSAVYLCASSLGVAGDTDTQYFGPGTRLTVL.

The CDR3 spells CASSFGTRIASYEQYF. CDR3 DNA: TGTGCCAGCAGCTTTGGGACTAGAATAGCGTCCTACGAGCAGTACTTC. The chain combines TRBV5-8 with TRBJ2-7; 8 bases fit TRBD2. The germline V gene encodes CDR1 SGHTS and CDR2 YDEGEE. The CDR3 length is 16 residues. V lost 2 bases to trimming and J lost 1 base; unmatched junction nucleotides: 8.

Worth noting for this clone: At one end the junction does not follow the germline gene, possibly because of a read error. This chain uses TRBV5-1 with TRBJ2-1, with 10 bases fitting TRBD1. The CDR3 sequence is 16 residues long. Germline CDR1 is SGHRS and CDR2 is YFSETQ. For the CDR3, the DNA is TGCGCCAGCAGCTCTACCGGGACAGGGGCCTTCGATGAACAGTTCTTC. This translates into CASSSTGTGAFDEQFF.

The chain is built from TRBV28 and TRBJ2-7, with TRBD2 matching over 7 bases. The V and J ends lost 1 base and 3 bases, in that order; junction bases with no gene match: 9. The CDR3 sequence is 16 residues long. CDR1 and CDR2 (germline): MDHEN, SYDVKM. The CDR3 DNA sequence: TGTGCCAGCAGTTTATTGGCGGGAGTATGGGACTACGAGCAGTACTTC. Its protein product is CASSLLAGVWDYEQYF.